These 30 T cell receptor beta chains originate from one sample sequenced in a study of CD8 T cells in ankylosing spondylitis. TCRdb used MiXCR to reprocess the 5' RACE reads, holding one entry per CDR3 protein. The sample contains around 300,000 distinct CDR3 sequences, 14% to 15% of which appear only once. The material sequenced was blood, either unsorted or a sorted T cell fraction (not recorded which). Receptors originate from a male donor with ankylosing spondylitis or in good health (not recorded which).

This clonotype was picked up one time. The rearrangement joins TRBV20-1 to TRBJ2-5; TRBD2 matches at 13 bases. Losses at the gene ends were 6 bases for V and 4 bases for J; bases not matched to a gene: 8. Germline CDR1 is DFQATT and CDR2 is SNEGSKA (reference sequence). CDR3 size: 15 residues. The CDR3 nucleotides are TGCAGTGCCCCTAAGGGACTAGCGGGACGAGAGACCCAGTACTTC. Protein product: CSAPKGLAGRETQYF.

In its sample, this clonotype was seen many times. V gene TRBV6-2 or TRBV6-3 combines with J gene TRBJ2-1; D remains ambiguous. This CDR3 is 12 amino acids long. The germline V and J ends were trimmed by 0 bases and 9 bases, with 6 bases remaining between them. Germline V gene sequence: CDR1 MNHEY, CDR2 SVGEGT. For the CDR3, the DNA is TGTGCCAGCAGTTACTCGAAGGGTGAGCAGTTCTTC. This encodes CASSYSKGEQFF.

The rearrangement joins TRBV12-3 or TRBV12-4 to TRBJ2-1, with a weak D call TRBD1 (5 bases). This CDR3 is built from 15 residues. The V end was cut by 6 bases, the J end by 0 bases, with 12 bases between. In DNA form, the CDR3 reads TGTGCCAGCAGCCCAGGGTCTCCCTCCTACAATGAGCAGTTCTTC. It specifies CASSPGSPSYNEQFF.

This clonotype was seen many times. The V gene is TRBV7-2, the J gene TRBJ1-3; TRBD1 might be the D (5 bases). CDR1 SGHTA and CDR2 FQGNSA come from the germline V gene. V lost 5 bases, J lost 4 bases, and 15 bases lay in between. CDR3 size: 15 residues. Written as DNA, the CDR3 is TGTGCCAGCAGCCTGTCCCCAGGGTCAGGAAACACCATATATTTT. As protein: CASSLSPGSGNTIYF.

This rearrangement joins TRBV4-1 to TRBJ2-6; D unresolved. Germline V gene data show CDR1 as MGHRA and CDR2 as YSYEKL. The CDR3 sequence is 16 residues long. Trimming took 0 bases from V and 2 from J, leaving 8 bases between them. The CDR3 reads CASSQDWTAGANVLTF. The CDR3 region has the DNA TGCGCCAGCAGCCAAGATTGGACGGCTGGGGCCAACGTCCTGACTTTC.

This clonotype was seen a few times. The rearrangement links TRBV11-2 to TRBJ2-3; unclear D gene. CDR1 is SGHAT, CDR2 FQNNGV, per germline. The CDR3 totals 13 residues. V was clipped by 10 bases and J by 0 bases, with 11 bases between them. CDR3 amino acids: CATSMGSTDTQYF. CDR3 nucleotides: TGTGCCACTTCTATGGGTAGCACAGATACGCAGTATTTT.

The rearrangement links TRBV6-1 to TRBJ2-3, with 11 bases lining up with TRBD2. This CDR3 spans 14 amino acids. The germline gives CDR1 MNHNS, CDR2 SASEGT. After removal of 6 bases from V and 4 bases from J, the junction contained 3 bases not matched to a gene. CDR3 loop: CASSISGRADTQYF. The CDR3 coding sequence is TGTGCCAGCAGCATTAGCGGGAGGGCAGATACGCAGTATTTT.

This clonotype was seen a few times. The chain combines TRBV5-1 with TRBJ1-3; unclear D gene. V lost 7 bases and J 3 bases, leaving 11 bases between the germline ends. The germline gives CDR1 SGHRS, CDR2 YFSETQ. The length of the CDR3 is 13 residues. The CDR3 region has the DNA TGCGCCAGCGCGGAGGACGGTGGAAACACCATATATTTT. Its translation: CASAEDGGNTIYF. The variable domain in full, with the rest retrieved from reference TRBV5-1 and TRBJ1-3, is KAGVTQTPRYLIKTRGQQVTLSCSPISGHRSVSWYQQTPGQGLQFLFEYFSETQRNKGNFPGRFSGRQFSNSRSEMNVSTLELGDSALYLCASAEDGGNTIYFGEGSWLTVV.

The sample holds a few counts of this clonotype. The chain combines TRBV19 with TRBJ1-1; D unclear. Per germline, CDR1 LNHDA and CDR2 SQIVND (reference sequence). The CDR3 extends over 12 amino acids. Deletions cut 2 bases from V and 1 base from J, with 2 bases between. The CDR3 loop reads CASSIKNTEAFF. The CDR3 nucleotides read TGTGCCAGTAGTATAAAGAACACTGAAGCTTTCTTT.

The J gene is TRBJ2-3, the V gene TRBV5-1; the match to TRBD2 covers 9 bases. J lost 3 bases, V lost 0 bases, and 5 bases had no gene match. CDR3 size: 16 residues. Germline CDR1 reads SGHRS; CDR2 reads YFSETQ. DNA for the CDR3: TGCGCCAGCAGCTTGGCCAGCAGCGGGGGGACAGATACGCAGTATTTT. Its protein is CASSLASSGGTDTQYF.

The V call is TRBV5-1, the J call TRBJ2-3, with TRBD2 identical over 11 bases. The CDR3 runs 17 residues. The germline V gene encodes CDR1 SGHRS and CDR2 YFSETQ. The J segment lost 0 bases and the V segment lost 5 bases, leaving 8 bases of the junction unmatched. The CDR3 nucleotides read TGCGCCAGCAGTTCCGGGACTAGCGGCTCTAGCACAGATACGCAGTATTTT. This sequence encodes CASSSGTSGSSTDTQYF.

In its sample, this clonotype was seen a few times. This rearrangement joins TRBV12-3 or TRBV12-4 to TRBJ2-2, with 12 positions matching TRBD2. The V gene end was trimmed by 6 bases and the J gene end by 3 bases; junction bases not matched to a gene: 8. This CDR3 is 17 amino acids long. The CDR3 sequence: CASRPSGGARDTGELFF. The CDR3 nucleotides read TGTGCCAGCAGGCCTAGCGGGGGGGCCCGTGACACCGGGGAGCTGTTTTTT.

This clonotype has just a few counts. The genes are TRBV4-2 and TRBJ2-4; D unclear. The V and J ends lost 0 bases and 0 bases respectively, with 12 bases between them. The germline CDR1 and CDR2 sequences are LGHNA and YNFKEQ. This CDR3 has 17 amino acids. This chain's CDR3 is CASSQDYGPLAKNIQYF. The CDR3 DNA sequence: TGTGCCAGCAGCCAAGATTATGGGCCCTTAGCCAAAAACATTCAGTACTTC.

This clonotype showed up just a few times. The genes are TRBV10-2 and TRBJ2-7; 8 positions match TRBD1. This CDR3 comprises 12 residues. Germline lookup yields CDR1 WSHSY and CDR2 SAAADI. The ends lost 6 bases at V and 5 bases at J; junction bases unmatched: 3. CDR3 residues: CASSGQGHEQYF. The DNA for the CDR3 is TGCGCCAGCAGCGGACAGGGCCACGAGCAGTACTTC.

This clonotype was detected a few times. The gene calls are TRBV7-6 and TRBJ1-5, with D possibly being TRBD1 (5 bases). CDR1 is SGHVS and CDR2 is FNYEAQ in the germline V gene. V was pared by 4 bases and J by 7 bases, with 23 bases between. This CDR3 region has 17 residues. The CDR3 DNA reads TGTGCCAGCAGCTCCTTTCCACGGGGCGGCGGGGGGCAGCCCCAGCATTTT. This encodes CASSSFPRGGGGQPQHF.

The V call is TRBV5-4, the J call TRBJ1-2, with unresolved D. Trimming removed 0 bases at V and 6 bases at J, with 15 bases between. Looked up from germline, CDR1 is SGHNT and CDR2 is YYREEE (reference sequence). This CDR3 spans 15 amino acids. The CDR3 DNA is TGTGCCAGCAGCTTGGCCCACATGGCCTTTAATGGCTACACCTTC. Translation gives CASSLAHMAFNGYTF.

This clonotype was seen a handful of times. This chain joins TRBV18 and TRBJ2-3; tentative D call: TRBD2 (5 bases). Germline V CDR1 and CDR2: KGHSH, LQKENI. V was trimmed by 3 bases and J by 3 bases, leaving 7 bases between them. This CDR3 has 13 residues. The CDR3 sequence: CASSPAGTDTQYF. CDR3 coding DNA: TGTGCCAGCTCACCGGCGGGTACAGATACGCAGTATTTT.

In this sample, this clonotype turned up many times. The chain recombines TRBV5-1 with TRBJ2-2, with D possibly being TRBD1 (5 bases). CDR1 and CDR2 from the germline V gene are SGHRS and YFSETQ. The CDR3 is 14 residues long. V was cut by 7 bases and J by 4 bases, with 14 bases left in between. In nucleotides, the CDR3 is TGCGCCAGCGAAGAGGCAGGGATCACCGGGGAGCTGTTTTTT. Protein: CASEEAGITGELFF.

The chain links TRBV6-2 or TRBV6-3 to TRBJ2-1; D assignment may be TRBD1 or TRBD2 (5 bases each). The CDR3 has 13 residues. The ends were cut back, 10 bases at V and 6 bases at J, with 16 bases in the middle. Germline V CDR1 and CDR2: MNHEY, SVGEGT. The CDR3 nucleotides are TGTGCCACCGGGAAGGGACGACGCAATGAGCAGTTCTTC. It yields the protein CATGKGRRNEQFF.

This clonotype was seen repeatedly, ten times or more. The J gene is TRBJ1-2, the V gene TRBV7-9; 9 bases match TRBD1. With V trimmed by 5 bases and J by 4 bases, 5 bases remained unmatched. CDR1 is SEHNR and CDR2 is FQNEAQ in the germline V gene (reference sequence). The CDR3 runs to 14 residues. CDR3 DNA sequence: TGTGCCAGCAGCCGTGGGACAGGGATCTATGGCTACACCTTC. Its protein is CASSRGTGIYGYTF. The whole variable domain, filled in from reference TRBV7-9 and TRBJ1-2, reads DTGVSQNPRHKITKRGQNVTFRCDPISEHNRLYWYRQTLGQGPEFLTYFQNEAQLEKSRLLSDRFSAERPKGSFSTLEIQRTEQGDSAMYLCASSRGTGIYGYTFGSGTRLTVV.

CDR3 DNA: TGTGCCAGCACCCCACGGGCCTGGAACACTGAAGCTTTCTTT. Protein product: CASTPRAWNTEAFF. The chain uses TRBV19 and TRBJ1-1, with D hard to call. The CDR3 has 14 amino acids. Trimming removed 9 bases at V and 1 base at J, with 15 bases between. Germline V gene data show CDR1 as LNHDA and CDR2 as SQIVND (reference sequence).

This clonotype occurred a few times. The rearrangement uses TRBV12-5 and TRBJ2-7, with D unclear. Germline CDR1 is LGHNT and CDR2 is FRNRAP. Trimming shortened V by 1 base and J by 2 bases, and 9 bases separated the two germline ends. CDR3 length: 14 residues. As DNA, the CDR3 is TGTGCTAGTGGTTTGGGGCACCCGACCTACGAGCAGTACTTC. This sequence encodes CASGLGHPTYEQYF.

This clonotype was seen a few times. This chain links TRBV5-1 with TRBJ2-5; TRBD1 or TRBD2 may be the D gene (5 bases each). Trimming cost V 4 bases and J 5 bases, with 18 bases left between them. CDR1 and CDR2 from the germline V gene are SGHRS and YFSETQ. This CDR3 comprises 15 residues. The CDR3 here is CASSTARDPSETQYF. The CDR3 bases are TGCGCCAGCAGCACAGCCCGGGACCCGTCGGAGACCCAGTACTTC.

A few counts support this clonotype. CDR3: CASSRPSSDEQFF. The CDR3 DNA reads TGTGCCAGCAGTCGGCCCTCTAGCGACGAGCAGTTCTTC. The chain has TRBV6-6 and TRBJ2-1; a possible D gene is TRBD2 (6 bases). Per germline, CDR1 MNHNY and CDR2 SVGAGI (reference sequence). Trimming took 5 bases from V and 10 from J, leaving 15 bases between them. This CDR3 has 13 amino acids.

The table lists this clonotype with a count of one. The limits of the CDR3 on the DNA are not certain, so only TCRdb's listed CDR3 is given. This chain joins TRBV23-1 and TRBJ2-2; the table's D gene call, TRBD1, was not cross checked with the DNA. TRBV23-1 belongs to the ORF category, with a function that is uncertain. The CDR3 sequence runs 16 residues, both termini included. CDR3 loop: CASSQPAKPRRGAVFF.

V usage is TRBV12-3 or TRBV12-4 and J usage is TRBJ2-7; 8 positions agree with TRBD1. The V gene end was trimmed by 3 bases and the J gene end by 5 bases; junction bases not matched to a gene: 6. The CDR3 extends over 14 amino acids. The CDR3 DNA sequence: TGTGCCAGCAGTTTTAGGCAGGGGGCCAACGAGCAGTACTTC. Protein product: CASSFRQGANEQYF.

The chain joins TRBV5-1 to TRBJ2-4, with D perhaps TRBD1 (6 bases). The CDR3 length is 15 residues. The V gene's germline CDR1 is SGHRS and CDR2 YFSETQ. Trimming took off 4 bases at V and 8 bases at J, with 19 bases between the two ends. The CDR3 sequence: CASSAGGTQGHIQYF. As DNA, the CDR3 is TGCGCCAGCAGCGCTGGGGGCACTCAGGGCCACATTCAGTACTTC.

The chain couples TRBV27 to TRBJ2-1; no definite D call. Trimming took off 8 bases at V and 4 bases at J, with 12 bases between the two ends. Germline lookup yields CDR1 MNHEY and CDR2 SMNVEV (reference sequence). The CDR3 is 13 amino acids. CDR3 amino acids: CASGIITYNEQFF. The CDR3 region has the DNA TGTGCCAGCGGTATTATCACGTACAATGAGCAGTTCTTC.

This clonotype has just a few counts. This rearrangement joins TRBV5-1 to TRBJ2-2; no reliable D call. The CDR3 contains 12 residues. V was clipped by 4 bases and J by 4 bases, with 5 bases between them. Germline V gene lookup returns CDR1 SGHRS and CDR2 YFSETQ. CDR3 in amino acids: CASSISTGELFF. The CDR3 DNA sequence: TGCGCCAGCAGCATTAGCACCGGGGAGCTGTTTTTT.

The chain employs TRBV14 and TRBJ2-1; 7 bases line up with TRBD1. The V segment lost 4 bases and the J segment 8 bases; nucleotides outside the gene matches: 11. This CDR3 region has 15 residues. Germline CDR1 is SGHDN and CDR2 is FVKESK. This CDR3 is CASSPRGQLWYEQFF. CDR3 DNA sequence: TGTGCCAGCAGCCCACGGGGACAGCTTTGGTATGAGCAGTTCTTC.